The clone carrying this T cell receptor (beta chain) is categorized as medium-sized (0.01 to 0.1%). The source of the sample is a study of T cell changes during pregnancy in multiple sclerosis. Clones were read by immunoSEQ multiplex PCR, and TCRdb kept only the in-frame ones, dropping some. The table records 75,000 to 80,000 clones, 93% of them present only once. The CDR3 consists of 13 residues. CDR1 and CDR2 (germline): MNHNS, SASEGT. Trimming took off 2 bases at V and 8 bases at J, with 9 bases between the two ends. The sequencing used peripheral blood, collected after pregnancy. The chain employs TRBV6-1 and TRBJ2-2; no clear D. The receptor was isolated from a female donor in good health, enrolled as a control in a pregnancy study. CDR3 sequence: CASSESERGELFF. The CDR3, as DNA: TGTGCCAGCAGTGAAAGCGAGAGGGGGGAGCTGTTTTTT.